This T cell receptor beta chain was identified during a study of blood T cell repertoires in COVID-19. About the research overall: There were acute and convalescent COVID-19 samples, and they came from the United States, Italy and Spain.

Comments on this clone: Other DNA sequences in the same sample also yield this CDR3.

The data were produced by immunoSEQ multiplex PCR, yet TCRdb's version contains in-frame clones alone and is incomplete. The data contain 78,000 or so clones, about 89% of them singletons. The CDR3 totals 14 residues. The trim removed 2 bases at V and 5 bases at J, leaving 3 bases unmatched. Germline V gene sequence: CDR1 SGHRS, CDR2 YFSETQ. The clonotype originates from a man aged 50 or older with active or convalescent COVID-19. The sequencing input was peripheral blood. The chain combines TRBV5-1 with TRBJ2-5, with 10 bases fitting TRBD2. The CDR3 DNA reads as TGCGCCAGCAGCTTAGCGGGGGGGCAGGAGACCCAGTACTTC. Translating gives CASSLAGGQETQYF.